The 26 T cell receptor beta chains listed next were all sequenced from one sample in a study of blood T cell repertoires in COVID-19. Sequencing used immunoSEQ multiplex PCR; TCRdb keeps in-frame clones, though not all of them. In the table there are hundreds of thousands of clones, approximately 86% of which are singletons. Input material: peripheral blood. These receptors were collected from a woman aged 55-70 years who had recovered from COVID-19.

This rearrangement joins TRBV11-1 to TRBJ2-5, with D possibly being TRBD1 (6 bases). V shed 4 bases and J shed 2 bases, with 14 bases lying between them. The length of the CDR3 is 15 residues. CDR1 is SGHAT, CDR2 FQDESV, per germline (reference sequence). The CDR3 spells CASSYIGGSQETQYF. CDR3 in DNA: TGTGCCAGCAGCTACATAGGGGGATCGCAAGAGACCCAGTACTTC.

As DNA, the CDR3 is TGTGCCAGCAGCTTATCGGGCAGGGGGCGGGGAATTGCAGATACGCAGTATTTT. Translating it yields CASSLSGRGRGIADTQYF. The rearrangement joins TRBV5-4 to TRBJ2-3; 8 bases line up with TRBD1. From germline, CDR1 is SGHNT and CDR2 YYREEE (reference sequence). The CDR3 totals 18 residues. Unmatched junction bases numbered 15, after V lost 2 bases and J lost 4 bases.

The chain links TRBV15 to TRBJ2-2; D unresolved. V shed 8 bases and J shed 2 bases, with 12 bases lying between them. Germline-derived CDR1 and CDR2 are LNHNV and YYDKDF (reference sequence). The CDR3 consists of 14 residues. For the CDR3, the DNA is TGTGCCACCCTGGCCGGGTTTAACACCGGGGAGCTGTTTTTT. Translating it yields CATLAGFNTGELFF.

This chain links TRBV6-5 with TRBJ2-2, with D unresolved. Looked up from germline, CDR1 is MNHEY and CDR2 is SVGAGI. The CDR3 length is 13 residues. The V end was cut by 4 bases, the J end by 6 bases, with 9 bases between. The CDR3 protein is CASSSQDSGELFF. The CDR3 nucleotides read TGTGCCAGCAGTTCTCAGGATTCCGGGGAGCTGTTTTTT.

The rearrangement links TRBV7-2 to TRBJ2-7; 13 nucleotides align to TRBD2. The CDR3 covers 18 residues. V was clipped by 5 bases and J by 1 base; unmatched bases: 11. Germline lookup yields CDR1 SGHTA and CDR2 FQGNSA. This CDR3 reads CASSQGLAGPLKSYEQYF. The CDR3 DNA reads TGTGCCAGCAGCCAGGGACTAGCGGGGCCCCTAAAGTCCTACGAGCAGTACTTC.

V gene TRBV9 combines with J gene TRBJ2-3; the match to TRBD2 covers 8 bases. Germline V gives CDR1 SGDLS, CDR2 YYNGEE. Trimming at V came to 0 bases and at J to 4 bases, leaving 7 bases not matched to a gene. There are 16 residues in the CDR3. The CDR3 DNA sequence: TGTGCCAGCAGCGTAGAACGACTAGCGTGGGCAGATACGCAGTATTTT. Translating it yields CASSVERLAWADTQYF.

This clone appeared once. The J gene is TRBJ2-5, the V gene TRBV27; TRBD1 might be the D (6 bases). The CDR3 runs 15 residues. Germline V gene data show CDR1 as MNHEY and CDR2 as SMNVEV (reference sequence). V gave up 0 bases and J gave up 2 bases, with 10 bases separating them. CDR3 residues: CASSLSQGPQETQYF. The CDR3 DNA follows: TGTGCCAGCAGTTTATCTCAGGGGCCTCAAGAGACCCAGTACTTC.

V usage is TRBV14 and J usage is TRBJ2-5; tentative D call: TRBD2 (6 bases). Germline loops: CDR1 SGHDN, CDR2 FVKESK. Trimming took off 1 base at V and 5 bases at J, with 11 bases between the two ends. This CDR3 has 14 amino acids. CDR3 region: CASSQGGAGETQYF. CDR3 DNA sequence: TGTGCCAGCAGCCAAGGAGGGGCGGGGGAGACCCAGTACTTC.

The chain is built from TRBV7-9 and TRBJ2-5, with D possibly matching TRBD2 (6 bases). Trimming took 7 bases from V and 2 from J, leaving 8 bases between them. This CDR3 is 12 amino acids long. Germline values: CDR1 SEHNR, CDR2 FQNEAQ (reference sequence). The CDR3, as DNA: TGTGCCAGCAACCGGGGGCAAGAGACCCAGTACTTC. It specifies CASNRGQETQYF.

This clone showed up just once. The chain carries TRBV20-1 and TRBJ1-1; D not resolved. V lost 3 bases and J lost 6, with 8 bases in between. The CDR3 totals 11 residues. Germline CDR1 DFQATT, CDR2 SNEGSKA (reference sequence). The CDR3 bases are TGCAGTGCTAGTGGGGAGGCTGAAGCTTTCTTT. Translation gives CSASGEAEAFF.

This CDR3 is CASSLVSRHNSPLHF. CDR3 nucleotide sequence: TGTGCCAGCAGCTTAGTATCCCGTCATAATTCACCCCTCCACTTT. V is TRBV11-2 and J is TRBJ1-6; D remains unclear. The ends were cut back, 1 base at V and 5 bases at J, with 9 bases in the middle. Germline assignment: CDR1 SGHAT and CDR2 FQNNGV. This CDR3 contains 15 residues.

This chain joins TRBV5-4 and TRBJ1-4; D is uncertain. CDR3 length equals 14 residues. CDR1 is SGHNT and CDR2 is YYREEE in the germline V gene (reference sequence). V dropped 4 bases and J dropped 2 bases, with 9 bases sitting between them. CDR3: CASSGSETNEKLFF. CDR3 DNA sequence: TGTGCCAGCAGCGGCTCGGAGACTAATGAAAAACTGTTTTTT.

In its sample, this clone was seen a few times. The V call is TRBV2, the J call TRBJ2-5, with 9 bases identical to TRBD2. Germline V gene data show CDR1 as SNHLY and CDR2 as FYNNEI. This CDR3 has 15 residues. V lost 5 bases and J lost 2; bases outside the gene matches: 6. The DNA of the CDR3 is TGTGCCAGCAGTAGTGCGGGGGGGCTGCAAGAGACCCAGTACTTC. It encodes CASSSAGGLQETQYF.

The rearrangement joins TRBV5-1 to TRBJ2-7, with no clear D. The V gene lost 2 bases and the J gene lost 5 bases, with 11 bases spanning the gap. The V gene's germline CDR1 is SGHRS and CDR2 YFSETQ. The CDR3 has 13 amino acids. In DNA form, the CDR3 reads TGCGCCAGCAGCTTTACACTACTAAACGAGCAGTACTTC. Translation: CASSFTLLNEQYF. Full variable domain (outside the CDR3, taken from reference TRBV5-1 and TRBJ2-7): KAGVTQTPRYLIKTRGQQVTLSCSPISGHRSVSWYQQTPGQGLQFLFEYFSETQRNKGNFPGRFSGRQFSNSRSEMNVSTLELGDSALYLCASSFTLLNEQYFGPGTRLTVT.

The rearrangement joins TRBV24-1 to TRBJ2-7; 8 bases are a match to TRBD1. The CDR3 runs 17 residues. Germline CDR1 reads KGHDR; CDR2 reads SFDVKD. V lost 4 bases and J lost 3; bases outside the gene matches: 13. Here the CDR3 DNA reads TGTGCCACCAGTGACCAAGGACAGGGACAAGGAGTCTACGAGCAGTACTTC. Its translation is CATSDQGQGQGVYEQYF.

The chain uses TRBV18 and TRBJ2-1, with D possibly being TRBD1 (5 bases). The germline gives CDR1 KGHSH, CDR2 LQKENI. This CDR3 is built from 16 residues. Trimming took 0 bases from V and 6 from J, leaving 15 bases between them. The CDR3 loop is CASSPPFQGVSNEQFF. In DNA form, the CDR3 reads TGTGCCAGCTCACCACCGTTTCAGGGTGTGTCCAATGAGCAGTTCTTC.

This chain's CDR3 is CASNLRGPGELFF. The DNA for the CDR3 is TGTGCCAGCAATCTCAGGGGGCCCGGGGAGCTGTTTTTT. The rearrangement joins TRBV5-7 to TRBJ2-2; 8 nucleotides match TRBD1. TRBV5-7 is an ORF, and what it does is uncertain. V dropped 6 bases and J dropped 6; count of bases not matched to a gene: 4. The CDR3 is made up of 13 amino acids.

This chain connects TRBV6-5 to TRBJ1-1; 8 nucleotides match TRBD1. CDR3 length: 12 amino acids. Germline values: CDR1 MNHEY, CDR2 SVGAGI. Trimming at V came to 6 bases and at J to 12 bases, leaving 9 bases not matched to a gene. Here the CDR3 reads CASRLGQGVPFF. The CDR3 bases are TGTGCCAGCAGACTCGGACAGGGTGTGCCTTTCTTT.

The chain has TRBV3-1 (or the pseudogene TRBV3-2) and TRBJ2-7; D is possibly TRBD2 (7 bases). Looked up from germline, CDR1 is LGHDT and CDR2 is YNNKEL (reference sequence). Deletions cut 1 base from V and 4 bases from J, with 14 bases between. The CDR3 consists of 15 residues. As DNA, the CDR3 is TGTGCCAGCAGCCAAGTCGTGGGGGGGCCGTACGAGCAGTACTTC. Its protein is CASSQVVGGPYEQYF.

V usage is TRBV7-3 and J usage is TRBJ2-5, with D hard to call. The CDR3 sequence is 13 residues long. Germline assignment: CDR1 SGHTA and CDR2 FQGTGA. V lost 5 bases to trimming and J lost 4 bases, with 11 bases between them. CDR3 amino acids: CASSPFSGETQYF. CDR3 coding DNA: TGTGCCAGCAGCCCCTTTTCGGGAGAGACCCAGTACTTC.

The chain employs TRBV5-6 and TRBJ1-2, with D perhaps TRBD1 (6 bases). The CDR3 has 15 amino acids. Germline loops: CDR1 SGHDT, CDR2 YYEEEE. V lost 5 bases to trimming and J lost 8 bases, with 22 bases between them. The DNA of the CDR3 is TGTGCCAGCAGTCAGGAGCCAGGGGCTACTTGGGGCTACACCTTC. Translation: CASSQEPGATWGYTF.

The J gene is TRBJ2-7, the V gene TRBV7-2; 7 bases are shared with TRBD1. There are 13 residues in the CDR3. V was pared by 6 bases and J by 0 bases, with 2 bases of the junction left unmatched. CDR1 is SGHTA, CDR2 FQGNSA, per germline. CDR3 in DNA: TGTGCCAGCAGACAGGGGAACTCCTACGAGCAGTACTTC. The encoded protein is CASRQGNSYEQYF.

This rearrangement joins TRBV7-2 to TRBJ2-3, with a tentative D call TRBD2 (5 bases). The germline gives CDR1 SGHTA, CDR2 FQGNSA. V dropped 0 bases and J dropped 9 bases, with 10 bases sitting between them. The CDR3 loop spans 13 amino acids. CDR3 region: CASSLAVEVTQYF. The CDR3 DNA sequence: TGTGCCAGCAGCTTAGCCGTGGAGGTGACGCAGTATTTT.

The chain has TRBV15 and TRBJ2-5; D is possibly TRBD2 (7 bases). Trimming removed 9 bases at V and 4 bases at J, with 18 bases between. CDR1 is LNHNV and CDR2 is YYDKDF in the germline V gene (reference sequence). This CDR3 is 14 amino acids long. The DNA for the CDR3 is TGTGCCACGAAAAGGGGGGGCTCGGGAGAGACCCAGTACTTC. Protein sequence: CATKRGGSGETQYF. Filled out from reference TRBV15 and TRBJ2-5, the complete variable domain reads DAMVIQNPRYQVTQFGKPVTLSCSQTLNHNVMYWYQQKSSQAPKLLFHYYDKDFNNEADTPDNFQSRRPNTSFCFLDIRSPGLGDTAMYLCATKRGGSGETQYFGPGTRLLVL.

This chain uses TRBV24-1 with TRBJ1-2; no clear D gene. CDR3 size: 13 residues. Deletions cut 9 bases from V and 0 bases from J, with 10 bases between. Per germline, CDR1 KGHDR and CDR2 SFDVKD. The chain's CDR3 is CATGTVANYGYTF. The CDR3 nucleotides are TGTGCCACCGGCACAGTGGCTAACTATGGCTACACCTTC.

The chain's CDR3 is CASSLDRGPETQYF. CDR3 nucleotide sequence: TGCGCCAGCAGCTTGGATAGGGGGCCGGAGACCCAGTACTTC. The chain has TRBV5-1 and TRBJ2-5, with 7 bases lining up with TRBD1. Germline CDR1 is SGHRS and CDR2 is YFSETQ. V trimming: 0 bases; J trimming: 5 bases; junction bases outside the gene matches: 4. CDR3 length: 14 residues.